The 2 T cell receptor beta chains listed next were all sequenced from one sample in a study of T-cell memory formation after mild COVID-19. TCRdb passed the 5' RACE reads through MiXCR, listing each CDR3 protein once. The top ten hold roughly 8% of the sample, which has 550,000 to 600,000 distinct CDR3 sequences, 15% to 20% seen once. Source material: PBMCs or a T cell subset sorted from them (not recorded which). Receptor source: an adult woman who had mild COVID-19 (a few samples of this study predate the infection). Cell type and time point are not known.

The chain couples TRBV20-1 to TRBJ2-2; 7 bases agree with TRBD1. Germline V gives CDR1 DFQATT, CDR2 SNEGSKA (reference sequence). The CDR3 length is 13 residues. J lost 1 base, V lost 5 bases, and 1 base had no gene match. CDR3: CSAWDRNTGELFF. Here the CDR3 DNA reads TGCAGTGCTTGGGACAGGAACACCGGGGAGCTGTTTTTT.

This clonotype turned up a few times. The CDR3 sequence is CASSLTPGQGMNTEAFF. The CDR3 bases are TGTGCCAGCAGTTTAACCCCCGGGCAGGGGATGAACACTGAAGCTTTCTTT. V gene TRBV27 combines with J gene TRBJ1-1; D is possibly TRBD1 (6 bases). The germline gives CDR1 MNHEY, CDR2 SMNVEV (reference sequence). The CDR3 length is 17 residues. Between the trimmed V and J ends, which lost 2 bases and 0 bases, there was a span of 16 bases.